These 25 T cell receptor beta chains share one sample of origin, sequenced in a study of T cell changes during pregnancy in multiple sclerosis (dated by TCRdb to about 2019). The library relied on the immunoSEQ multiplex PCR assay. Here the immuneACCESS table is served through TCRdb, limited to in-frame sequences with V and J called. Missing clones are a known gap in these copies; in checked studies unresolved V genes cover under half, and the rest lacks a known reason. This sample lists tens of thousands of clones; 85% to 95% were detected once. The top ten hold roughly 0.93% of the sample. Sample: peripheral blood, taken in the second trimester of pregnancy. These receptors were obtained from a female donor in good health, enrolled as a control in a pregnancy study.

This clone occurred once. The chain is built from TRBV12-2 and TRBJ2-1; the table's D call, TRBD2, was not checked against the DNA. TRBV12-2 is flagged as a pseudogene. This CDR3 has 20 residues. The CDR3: CASRTDNHELAGTPYNEQFF. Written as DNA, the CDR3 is TGTGCAAGTCGCACAGACAACCATGAGCTAGCGGGAACCCCCTACAATGAGCAGTTCTTC.

The CDR3 protein is CASGRDRDEQFF. CDR3 bases: TGTGCCAGCGGCAGGGATAGGGATGAGCAGTTCTTC. This chain uses TRBV28 with TRBJ2-1; TRBD1 might be the D (5 bases). The CDR3 consists of 12 residues. CDR1 and CDR2 from the germline V gene are MDHEN and SYDVKM. V gave up 8 bases and J gave up 8 bases, with 13 bases separating them.

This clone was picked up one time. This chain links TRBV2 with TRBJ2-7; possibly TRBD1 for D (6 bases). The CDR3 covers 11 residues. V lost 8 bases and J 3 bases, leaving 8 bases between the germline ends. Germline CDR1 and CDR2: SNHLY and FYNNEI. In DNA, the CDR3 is TGTGCCAGCGGGGGCCTCTACGAGCAGTACTTC. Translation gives CASGGLYEQYF.

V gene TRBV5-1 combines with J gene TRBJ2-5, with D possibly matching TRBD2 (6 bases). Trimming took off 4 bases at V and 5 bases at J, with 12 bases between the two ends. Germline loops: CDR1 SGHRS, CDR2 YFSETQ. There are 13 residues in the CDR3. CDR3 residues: CASSTGGGETQYF. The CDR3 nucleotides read TGCGCCAGCAGCACAGGAGGAGGGGAGACCCAGTACTTC. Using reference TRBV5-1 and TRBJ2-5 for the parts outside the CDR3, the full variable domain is KAGVTQTPRYLIKTRGQQVTLSCSPISGHRSVSWYQQTPGQGLQFLFEYFSETQRNKGNFPGRFSGRQFSNSRSEMNVSTLELGDSALYLCASSTGGGETQYFGPGTRLLVL.

The CDR3, as DNA: TGTGCCAGCAGTTTCGACGGGGTGGGTACGCAGTATTTT. As protein: CASSFDGVGTQYF. This sequence joins TRBV27 and TRBJ2-3, with a tentative D call TRBD2 (5 bases). V was trimmed by 3 bases and J by 8 bases, leaving 12 bases between them. This CDR3 region has 13 residues. Germline CDR1 is MNHEY and CDR2 is SMNVEV (reference sequence).

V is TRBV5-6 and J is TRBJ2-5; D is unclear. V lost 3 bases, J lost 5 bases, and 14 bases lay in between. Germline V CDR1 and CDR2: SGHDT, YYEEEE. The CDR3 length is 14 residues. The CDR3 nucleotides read TGTGCCAGCAGCTCGAATTTGGAGCACGAGACCCAGTACTTC. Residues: CASSSNLEHETQYF.

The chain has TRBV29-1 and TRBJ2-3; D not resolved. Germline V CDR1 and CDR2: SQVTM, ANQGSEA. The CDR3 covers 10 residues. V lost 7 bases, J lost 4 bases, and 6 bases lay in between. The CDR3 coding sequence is TGCAGCGCCCTCTCAGATACGCAGTATTTT. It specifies CSALSDTQYF.

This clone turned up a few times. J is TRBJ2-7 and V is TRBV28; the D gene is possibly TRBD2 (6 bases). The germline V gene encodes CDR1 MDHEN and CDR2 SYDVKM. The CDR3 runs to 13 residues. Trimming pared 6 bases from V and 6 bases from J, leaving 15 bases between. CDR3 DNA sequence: TGTGCCAGCAGCCCTGTGGGGGGAGGCGAGCAGTACTTC. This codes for CASSPVGGGEQYF.

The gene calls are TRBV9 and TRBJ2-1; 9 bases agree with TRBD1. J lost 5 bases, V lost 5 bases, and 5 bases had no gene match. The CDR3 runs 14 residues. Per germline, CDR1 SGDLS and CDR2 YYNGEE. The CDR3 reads CASRRTGEDNEQFF. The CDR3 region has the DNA TGTGCCAGCAGACGGACAGGGGAAGACAATGAGCAGTTCTTC.

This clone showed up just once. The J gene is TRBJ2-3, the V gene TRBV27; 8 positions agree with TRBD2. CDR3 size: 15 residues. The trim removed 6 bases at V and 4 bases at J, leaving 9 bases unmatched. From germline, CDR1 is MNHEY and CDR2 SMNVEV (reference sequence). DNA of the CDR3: TGTGCCAGCAGGTCGTGGCTAGCGGGTCCAGATACGCAGTATTTT. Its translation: CASRSWLAGPDTQYF.

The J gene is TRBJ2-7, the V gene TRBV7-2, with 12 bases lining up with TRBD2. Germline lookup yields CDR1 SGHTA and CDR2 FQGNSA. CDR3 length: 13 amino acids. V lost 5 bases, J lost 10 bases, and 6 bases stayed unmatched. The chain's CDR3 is CASSEGLAGNQYF. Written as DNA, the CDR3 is TGTGCCAGCAGCGAGGGACTAGCGGGTAATCAGTACTTC.

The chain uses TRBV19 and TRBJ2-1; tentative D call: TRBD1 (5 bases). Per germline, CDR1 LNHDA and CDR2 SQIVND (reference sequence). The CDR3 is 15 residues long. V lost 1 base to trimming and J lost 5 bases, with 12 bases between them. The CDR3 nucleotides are TGTGCCAGTAGTATAGTAGACAGTTGGGACAATGAGCAGTTCTTC. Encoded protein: CASSIVDSWDNEQFF.

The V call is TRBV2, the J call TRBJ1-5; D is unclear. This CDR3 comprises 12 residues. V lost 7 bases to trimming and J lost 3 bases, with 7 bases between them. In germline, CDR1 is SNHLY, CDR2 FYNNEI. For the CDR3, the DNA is TGTGCCAGCACACTAAACAATCAGCCCCAGCATTTT. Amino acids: CASTLNNQPQHF.

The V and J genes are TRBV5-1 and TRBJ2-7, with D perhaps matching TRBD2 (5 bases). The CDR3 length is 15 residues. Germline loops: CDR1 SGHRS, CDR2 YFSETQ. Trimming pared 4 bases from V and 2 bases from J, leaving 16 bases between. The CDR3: CASSRSGVITYEQYF. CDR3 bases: TGCGCCAGCAGCCGGTCCGGGGTCATAACCTACGAGCAGTACTTC.

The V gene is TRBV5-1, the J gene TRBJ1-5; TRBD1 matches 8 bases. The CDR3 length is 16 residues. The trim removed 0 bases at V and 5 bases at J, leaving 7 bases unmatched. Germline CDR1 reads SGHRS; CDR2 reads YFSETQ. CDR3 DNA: TGCGCCAGCAGCTTGGCCCCAGGGGGCGGGGATCAGCCCCAGCATTTT. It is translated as CASSLAPGGGDQPQHF.

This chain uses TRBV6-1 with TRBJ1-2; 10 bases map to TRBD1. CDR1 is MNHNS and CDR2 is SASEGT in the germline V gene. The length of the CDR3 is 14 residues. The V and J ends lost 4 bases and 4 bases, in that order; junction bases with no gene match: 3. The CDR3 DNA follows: TGTGCCAGCAGTGCGGGACAGGGGACCTATGGCTACACCTTC. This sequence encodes CASSAGQGTYGYTF.

CDR3 amino acids: CASSLVYGGSGNTIYF. Written as DNA, the CDR3 is TGTGCCAGCAGCTTAGTATACGGGGGCTCTGGAAACACCATATATTTT. This chain uses TRBV11-2 with TRBJ1-3, with a tentative D call TRBD1 (5 bases). V dropped 1 base and J dropped 0 bases, with 10 bases sitting between them. CDR3 length equals 16 residues. CDR1 SGHAT and CDR2 FQNNGV come from the germline V gene.

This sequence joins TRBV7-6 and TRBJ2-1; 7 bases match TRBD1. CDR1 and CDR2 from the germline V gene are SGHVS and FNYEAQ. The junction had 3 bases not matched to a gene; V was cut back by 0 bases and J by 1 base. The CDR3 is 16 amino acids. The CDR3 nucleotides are TGTGCCAGCAGCTTAGCCTCCAGGGGGTCCTACAATGAGCAGTTCTTC. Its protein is CASSLASRGSYNEQFF.

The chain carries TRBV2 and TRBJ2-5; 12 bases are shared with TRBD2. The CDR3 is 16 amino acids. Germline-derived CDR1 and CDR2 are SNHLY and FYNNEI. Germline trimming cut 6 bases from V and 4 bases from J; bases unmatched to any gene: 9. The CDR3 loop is CASSPNGLAGRETQYF. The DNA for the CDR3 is TGTGCCAGCAGCCCCAATGGACTAGCGGGGAGAGAGACCCAGTACTTC. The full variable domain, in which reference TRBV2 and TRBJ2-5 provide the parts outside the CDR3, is EPEVTQTPSHQVTQMGQEVILRCVPISNHLYFYWYRQILGQKVEFLVSFYNNEISEKSEIFDDQFSVERPDGSNFTLKIRSTKLEDSAMYFCASSPNGLAGRETQYFGPGTRLLVL.

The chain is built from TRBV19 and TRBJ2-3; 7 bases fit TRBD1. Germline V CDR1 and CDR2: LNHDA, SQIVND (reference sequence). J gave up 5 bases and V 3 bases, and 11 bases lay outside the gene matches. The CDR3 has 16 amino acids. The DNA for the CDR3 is TGTGCCAGTAGTATCACAGGGGACATATCGGGAGATACGCAGTATTTT. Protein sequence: CASSITGDISGDTQYF.

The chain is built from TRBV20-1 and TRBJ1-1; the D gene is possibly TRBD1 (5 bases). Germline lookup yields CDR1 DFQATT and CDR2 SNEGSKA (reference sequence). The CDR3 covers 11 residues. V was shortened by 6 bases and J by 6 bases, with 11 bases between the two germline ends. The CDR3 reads CSARAAAEAFF. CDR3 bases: TGCAGTGCCAGGGCCGCGGCTGAAGCTTTCTTT.

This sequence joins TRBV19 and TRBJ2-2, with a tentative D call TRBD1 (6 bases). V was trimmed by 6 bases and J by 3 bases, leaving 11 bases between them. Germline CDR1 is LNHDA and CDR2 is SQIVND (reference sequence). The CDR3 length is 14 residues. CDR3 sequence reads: CASRETGDTGELFF. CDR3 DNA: TGTGCCAGTAGGGAGACAGGAGACACCGGGGAGCTGTTTTTT.

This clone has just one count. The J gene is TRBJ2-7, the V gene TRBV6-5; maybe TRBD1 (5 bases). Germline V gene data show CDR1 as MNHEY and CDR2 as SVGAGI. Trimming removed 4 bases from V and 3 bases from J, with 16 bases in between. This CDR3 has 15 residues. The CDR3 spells CASSSQARVGYEQYF. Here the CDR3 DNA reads TGTGCCAGCAGTTCACAGGCCCGAGTTGGCTACGAGCAGTACTTC.

CDR3 in DNA: TGTGCCAGCTCGGGGGACATTAACTATGGCTACACCTTC. This codes for CASSGDINYGYTF. The V and J genes are TRBV18 and TRBJ1-2; TRBD1 is a possible D gene (6 bases). The CDR3 is made up of 13 amino acids. Germline values: CDR1 KGHSH, CDR2 LQKENI. V was trimmed by 6 bases and J by 1 base, leaving 9 bases between them.

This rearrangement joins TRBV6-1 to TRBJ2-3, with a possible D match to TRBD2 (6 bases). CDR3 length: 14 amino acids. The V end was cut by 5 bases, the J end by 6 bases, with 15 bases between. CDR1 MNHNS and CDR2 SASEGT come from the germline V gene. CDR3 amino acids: CASSRDFLLDTQYF. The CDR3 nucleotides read TGTGCCAGCAGTCGGGACTTCCTTTTGGATACGCAGTATTTT.